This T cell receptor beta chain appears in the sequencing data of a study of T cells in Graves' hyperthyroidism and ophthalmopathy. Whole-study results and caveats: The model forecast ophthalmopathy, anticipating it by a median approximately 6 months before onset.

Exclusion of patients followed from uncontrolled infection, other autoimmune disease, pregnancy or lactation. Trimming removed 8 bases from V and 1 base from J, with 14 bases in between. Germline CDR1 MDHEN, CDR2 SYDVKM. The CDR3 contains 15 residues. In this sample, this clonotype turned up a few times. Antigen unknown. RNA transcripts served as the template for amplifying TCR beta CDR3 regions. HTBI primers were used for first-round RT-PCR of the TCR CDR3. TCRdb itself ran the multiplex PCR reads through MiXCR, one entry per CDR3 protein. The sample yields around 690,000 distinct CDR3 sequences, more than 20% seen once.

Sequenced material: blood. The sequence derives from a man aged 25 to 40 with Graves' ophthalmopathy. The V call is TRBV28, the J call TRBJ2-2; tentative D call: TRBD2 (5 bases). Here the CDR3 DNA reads TGTGCCAGCCTCTCAGTCAGCGGGAACACCGGGGAGCTGTTTTTT. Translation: CASLSVSGNTGELFF.